The 18 T cell receptor beta chains presented below share a single source sample, sequenced in a study of T cell responses to AZD1222 COVID-19 vaccine. Repertoires were generated with immunoSEQ multiplex PCR, while TCRdb's copy carries only in-frame clones and drops some. Among roughly 100,000 clones listed, about 89% were seen once. Source: peripheral blood, taken 28 days after the second dose of the MenACWY control vaccine. Receptors were obtained from an adult who received the MenACWY meningococcal vaccine as a control.

This clone appeared many times. The chain uses TRBV11-2 and TRBJ1-3; no clear D. V shed 4 bases and J shed 3 bases, with 13 bases lying between them. The CDR3 length is 15 residues. Germline V gene sequence: CDR1 SGHAT, CDR2 FQNNGV. The CDR3 DNA sequence: TGTGCCAGCAGCTCGGTCGAACGCCTTGGAAACACCATATATTTT. Its translation is CASSSVERLGNTIYF.

The chain joins TRBV24-1 to TRBJ1-1; a weak D match, TRBD1 (6 bases). There are 15 residues in the CDR3. The germline V and J ends were trimmed by 4 bases and 4 bases, with 15 bases remaining between them. Germline lookup yields CDR1 KGHDR and CDR2 SFDVKD. DNA for the CDR3: TGTGCCACCAGTGACCCCCGGGCAGGGGTCACTGAAGCTTTCTTT. Translating gives CATSDPRAGVTEAFF.

The gene calls are TRBV4-1 and TRBJ2-1; D gene unclear. Between the trimmed V and J ends, which lost 1 base and 2 bases, there was a span of 15 bases. CDR1 and CDR2 (germline): MGHRA, YSYEKL. This CDR3 has 17 amino acids. This chain's CDR3 is CASSQGHGPGPYNEQFF. The CDR3 bases are TGCGCCAGCAGCCAAGGACACGGGCCGGGCCCCTACAATGAGCAGTTCTTC.

The chain combines TRBV27 with TRBJ1-2; 12 bases are shared with TRBD1. V lost 5 bases, J lost 6 bases, and 7 bases stayed unmatched. Looked up from germline, CDR1 is MNHEY and CDR2 is SMNVEV (reference sequence). CDR3 length equals 15 residues. The CDR3 coding sequence is TGTGCCAGCAGTCCCGGGACAGGGGGCTTAGATGGCTACACCTTC. Its translation is CASSPGTGGLDGYTF.

The gene calls are TRBV6-6 and TRBJ2-7; D not certain. From germline, CDR1 is MNHNY and CDR2 SVGAGI (reference sequence). The CDR3 is made up of 13 amino acids. The V gene lost 8 bases and the J gene lost 5 bases, with 16 bases spanning the gap. CDR3 region: CASALGSDDEQYF. The DNA of the CDR3 is TGTGCCAGCGCCCTGGGGTCTGATGACGAGCAGTACTTC.

The genes are TRBV2 and TRBJ1-1, with a tentative D call TRBD1 (6 bases). Germline loops: CDR1 SNHLY, CDR2 FYNNEI. The CDR3 is made up of 13 amino acids. The V end was cut by 5 bases, the J end by 2 bases, with 9 bases between. Here the CDR3 reads CASSLQGNTEAFF. The CDR3 coding sequence is TGTGCCAGCAGTCTACAGGGAAACACTGAAGCTTTCTTT. The full variable domain, completed using reference TRBV2 and TRBJ1-1, is EPEVTQTPSHQVTQMGQEVILRCVPISNHLYFYWYRQILGQKVEFLVSFYNNEISEKSEIFDDQFSVERPDGSNFTLKIRSTKLEDSAMYFCASSLQGNTEAFFGQGTRLTVV.

In this sample, this clone turned up once. The chain couples TRBV5-1 to TRBJ2-6, with TRBD1 identical over 9 bases. V lost 4 bases and J lost 3; bases outside the gene matches: 5. Germline CDR1 and CDR2: SGHRS and YFSETQ. The CDR3 runs 16 residues. The CDR3 nucleotides are TGCGCCAGCAGCCTGGACAGGGGTTTTGGGGCCAACGTCCTGACTTTC. It yields the protein CASSLDRGFGANVLTF.

This clone showed up just once. This chain links TRBV3-1 (or the pseudogene TRBV3-2) with TRBJ1-6, with 9 bases fitting TRBD1. CDR1 is LGHDT and CDR2 is YNNKEL in the germline V gene (reference sequence). This CDR3 spans 17 amino acids. J was trimmed by 10 bases and V by 0 bases; bases with no gene match: 10. The CDR3 nucleotides read TGTGCCAGCAGCCAAGAACCCCCGGGACAGGGATTCTCACCCCTCCACTTT. It is translated as CASSQEPPGQGFSPLHF.

This chain connects TRBV4-3 to TRBJ1-1; 8 positions match TRBD1. Unmatched junction bases numbered 2, after V lost 1 base and J lost 1 base. The CDR3 is made up of 15 amino acids. Germline assignment: CDR1 LGHNA and CDR2 YSLEER. The chain's CDR3 is CASSQVGTGNTEAFF. The CDR3 DNA reads TGCGCCAGCAGCCAAGTGGGGACAGGGAACACTGAAGCTTTCTTT.

This clone was counted once. V gene TRBV18 combines with J gene TRBJ1-1; a weak D match, TRBD1 (6 bases). This CDR3 has 15 residues. Germline lookup yields CDR1 KGHSH and CDR2 LQKENI. Trimming cost V 2 bases and J 2 bases, with 12 bases left between them. DNA for the CDR3: TGTGCCAGCTCACCATTACAGGGTCCAAACACTGAAGCTTTCTTT. The encoded protein is CASSPLQGPNTEAFF.

The CDR3 loop reads CATSRDPWLAKNIQYF. CDR3 bases: TGTGCCACCAGCAGAGACCCTTGGTTAGCCAAAAACATTCAGTACTTC. The chain uses TRBV15 and TRBJ2-4, with unresolved D. CDR3 length: 16 residues. The V gene's germline CDR1 is LNHNV and CDR2 YYDKDF (reference sequence). With 0 bases removed from V and 0 bases from J, the gap between germline ends came to 9 bases.

Note on this clone: One end of the junction varies from germline; a read error may be responsible. The chain's CDR3 is CASSQDPRGYGQYF. In DNA, the CDR3 is TGTGCCAGCAGCCAAGATCCCAGGGGGTACGGGCAGTACTTC. The chain uses TRBV4-2 and TRBJ2-7; 7 nucleotides agree with TRBD1. This CDR3 is 14 amino acids long. Germline lookup yields CDR1 LGHNA and CDR2 YNFKEQ.

This clone was observed a single time. The chain links TRBV18 to TRBJ2-7, with D possibly being TRBD2 (7 bases). Trimming pared 5 bases from V and 5 bases from J, leaving 19 bases between. The CDR3 spans 15 residues. Looked up from germline, CDR1 is KGHSH and CDR2 is LQKENI. CDR3 DNA: TGTGCCAGCTCAGATACTATGGGGGGGCAGAACGAGCAGTACTTC. As protein: CASSDTMGGQNEQYF.

This chain connects TRBV6-2 or TRBV6-3 to TRBJ2-2; 9 bases align to TRBD1. Trimming at V came to 4 bases and at J to 4 bases, leaving 10 bases not matched to a gene. CDR3 size: 17 residues. The germline V gene encodes CDR1 MNHEY and CDR2 SVGEGT. The DNA for the CDR3 is TGTGCCAGCAGTTCTCCGGAGGACAGGGGAGGCACCGGGGAGCTGTTTTTT. This encodes CASSSPEDRGGTGELFF.

The table lists this clone with a count of one. V is TRBV28 and J is TRBJ1-3, with D hard to call. The length of the CDR3 is 14 residues. With 4 bases removed from V and 0 bases from J, the gap between germline ends came to 7 bases. Germline CDR1 MDHEN, CDR2 SYDVKM. CDR3 in DNA: TGTGCCAGCAGTTCGGCAGGCTCTGGAAACACCATATATTTT. Its translation is CASSSAGSGNTIYF.

J is TRBJ2-3 and V is TRBV27; D gene uncertain. The V gene lost 2 bases and the J gene lost 8 bases, with 5 bases spanning the gap. This CDR3 region has 11 residues. The V gene's germline CDR1 is MNHEY and CDR2 SMNVEV (reference sequence). The CDR3 bases are TGTGCCAGCAGTTTAGCCTCTACGCAGTATTTT. Amino acid sequence: CASSLASTQYF.

The gene calls are TRBV6-6 and TRBJ1-2; maybe TRBD1 (5 bases). Germline lookup yields CDR1 MNHNY and CDR2 SVGAGI (reference sequence). The CDR3 length is 15 residues. With 2 bases removed from V and 6 bases from J, the gap between germline ends came to 16 bases. CDR3 DNA: TGTGCCAGCAGTTACGAGTTGGGGGAGGGGAATGGCTACACCTTC. Its protein product is CASSYELGEGNGYTF.

This clone came up once. The rearrangement joins TRBV25-1 to TRBJ2-3; weak D call: TRBD1 (6 bases). The germline CDR1 and CDR2 sequences are MGHDK and SYGVNS. The V gene lost 2 bases and the J gene lost 2 bases, with 17 bases spanning the gap. This CDR3 spans 17 amino acids. The CDR3 DNA reads as TGTGCCAGCAGTGAAGGAAACCGGGACATCTACACAGATACGCAGTATTTT. The encoded protein is CASSEGNRDIYTDTQYF.